These 29 T cell receptor beta chains were all obtained from the same sample, sequenced in a study of CD8+CD57+ T cells in acquired aplastic anemia. Those patients picked for sequencing had displayed CD8+CD57+ cell expansion on flow cytometry. Genomic DNA provided the template from which TCR beta VDJ and CDR3 profiles were obtained. TCRdb passed the reads through MiXCR, listing each CDR3 protein once. The table records about 180,000 distinct CDR3 sequences, around 48% of them present only once. The sequenced material came from sorted CD4+, CD8+, or CD8+CD57+ T cells (not recorded which) from PBMCs. These receptors all stem from a human donor with aplastic anemia.

The chain recombines TRBV24-1 with TRBJ2-1, with 10 positions matching TRBD2. CDR3 length: 16 amino acids. Germline CDR1 and CDR2: KGHDR and SFDVKD. J gave up 0 bases and V 5 bases, and 3 bases lay outside the gene matches. The CDR3 sequence is CATSVASGSSYNEQFF. The CDR3 DNA sequence: TGTGCCACCAGTGTAGCTAGCGGGAGCTCCTACAATGAGCAGTTCTTC.

V and J are TRBV10-3 and TRBJ1-1; D is uncertain. V was pared by 10 bases and J by 14 bases, with 20 bases between. The CDR3 consists of 11 residues. Per germline, CDR1 ENHRY and CDR2 SYGVKD. CDR3 in DNA: TGTGCCACACAAGAGAACACTGAAGTCTTCTTT. Amino acid sequence: CATQENTEVFF.

As to this clonotype: This may arise from a read error, as a much more abundant clone is one base away. The chain has TRBV7-2 and TRBJ2-5; 10 nucleotides align to TRBD2. Trimming took 5 bases from V and 4 from J; bases not matched to a gene: 7. Germline lookup yields CDR1 SGHTA and CDR2 FQGNSA. CDR3 length equals 15 residues. The DNA for the CDR3 is TGTGCCAGCAGCCTACTAGCGGGGTGGCGAGAGACCCAGTACTTC. It specifies CASSLLAGWRETQYF.

This clonotype was counted once. The genes are TRBV19 and TRBJ2-1, with 9 bases lining up with TRBD2. The CDR3 extends over 13 amino acids. The V and J ends lost 6 bases and 6 bases, in that order; junction bases with no gene match: 3. Germline CDR1 LNHDA, CDR2 SQIVND (reference sequence). CDR3 residues: CASRAGGLNEQFF. Here the CDR3 DNA reads TGTGCCAGTAGGGCGGGGGGGCTCAATGAGCAGTTCTTC.

This clonotype was detected many times. This chain links TRBV14 with TRBJ2-5, with D perhaps TRBD1 or TRBD2 (5 bases each). Between the trimmed V and J ends, which lost 1 base and 7 bases, there was a span of 13 bases. The CDR3 loop spans 14 amino acids. The germline CDR1 and CDR2 sequences are SGHDN and FVKESK. CDR3 DNA sequence: TGTGCCAGCAGCCAAGTAGAGGGGTTTGGGACCCAGTACTTC. Translation: CASSQVEGFGTQYF.

The sample holds many counts of this clonotype. The rearrangement joins TRBV12-5 to TRBJ1-1, with D uncertain. The V and J ends lost 6 bases and 0 bases respectively, with 8 bases between them. The CDR3 loop spans 13 amino acids. Germline V CDR1 and CDR2: LGHNT, FRNRAP. In DNA form, the CDR3 reads TGTGCTAGTGGCCCGGACTTGAACACTGAAGCTTTCTTT. Residues: CASGPDLNTEAFF.

The V and J genes are TRBV12-5 and TRBJ1-5; TRBD1 matches at 10 bases. The germline V gene encodes CDR1 LGHNT and CDR2 FRNRAP. Unmatched junction bases numbered 11, after V lost 2 bases and J lost 7 bases. CDR3 length equals 17 residues. CDR3 DNA sequence: TGTGCTAGTGGTTTGCTTCCCGGGACAGGGGTTAAACAGCCCCAGCATTTT. It codes for CASGLLPGTGVKQPQHF.

The rearrangement links TRBV19 to TRBJ2-3, with TRBD1 matching 8 bases. The CDR3 has 13 residues. Unmatched junction bases numbered 6, after V lost 10 bases and J lost 3 bases. Germline CDR1 LNHDA, CDR2 SQIVND (reference sequence). The CDR3 nucleotides read TGTGCCACTTCGGACAGGGCTACAGATACGCAGTATTTT. This sequence encodes CATSDRATDTQYF.

This clonotype was counted ten times or more. The chain has TRBV5-1 and TRBJ1-2; 8 bases map to TRBD1. V lost 0 bases to trimming and J lost 6 bases; unmatched junction nucleotides: 4. Germline-derived CDR1 and CDR2 are SGHRS and YFSETQ. There are 14 residues in the CDR3. CDR3 in amino acids: CASSLAPDRDGYTF. CDR3 in DNA: TGCGCCAGCAGCTTGGCCCCGGACAGGGATGGCTACACCTTC. Full variable domain (outside the CDR3, taken from reference TRBV5-1 and TRBJ1-2): KAGVTQTPRYLIKTRGQQVTLSCSPISGHRSVSWYQQTPGQGLQFLFEYFSETQRNKGNFPGRFSGRQFSNSRSEMNVSTLELGDSALYLCASSLAPDRDGYTFGSGTRLTVV.

The chain is built from TRBV24-1 and TRBJ2-5; D is uncertain. The V gene lost 3 bases and the J gene lost 9 bases, with 16 bases spanning the gap. Germline CDR1 and CDR2: KGHDR and SFDVKD. The CDR3 runs 14 residues. CDR3 in amino acids: CATSDTGPGKAQYF. The DNA for the CDR3 is TGTGCCACCAGTGATACCGGACCCGGCAAGGCCCAGTACTTC.

This rearrangement joins TRBV20-1 to TRBJ1-1; no firm D call. The CDR3 spans 14 residues. Germline-derived CDR1 and CDR2 are DFQATT and SNEGSKA (reference sequence). V was shortened by 3 bases and J by 4 bases, with 15 bases between the two germline ends. This chain's CDR3 is CSASWGGSSTEAFF. The CDR3 DNA follows: TGCAGTGCTAGTTGGGGAGGGTCCAGCACTGAAGCTTTCTTT.

The V call is TRBV19, the J call TRBJ1-2; D remains ambiguous. The CDR3 extends over 12 amino acids. The germline CDR1 and CDR2 sequences are LNHDA and SQIVND (reference sequence). Trimming shortened V by 7 bases and J by 6 bases, and 12 bases separated the two germline ends. The CDR3 loop reads CASTRVGNGYTF. The CDR3, as DNA: TGTGCCAGTACACGGGTAGGGAATGGCTACACCTTC.

The chain recombines TRBV15 with TRBJ1-3; 9 positions match TRBD1. V lost 5 bases to trimming and J lost 0 bases; unmatched junction nucleotides: 8. The CDR3 length is 17 residues. Germline lookup yields CDR1 LNHNV and CDR2 YYDKDF (reference sequence). The CDR3 DNA reads TGTGCCACCAGCGGAAGGGACAGGGCTTCCTCTGGAAACACCATATATTTT. Amino acid sequence: CATSGRDRASSGNTIYF.

This rearrangement joins TRBV24-1 to TRBJ1-2, with 7 bases identical to TRBD1. The CDR3 is 10 amino acids. With V trimmed by 10 bases and J by 8 bases, 3 bases remained unmatched. Germline lookup yields CDR1 KGHDR and CDR2 SFDVKD. CDR3 region: CATPDRGYTF. In DNA, the CDR3 is TGTGCCACGCCGGACAGGGGCTACACCTTC.

A remark on this clonotype: A read error may explain this, as a much larger clone is one base away. V gene TRBV11-1 combines with J gene TRBJ1-4, with D perhaps matching TRBD1 (5 bases). Between the trimmed V and J ends, which lost 5 bases and 4 bases, there was a span of 23 bases. The germline CDR1 and CDR2 sequences are SGHAT and FQDESV (reference sequence). The CDR3 covers 18 residues. The CDR3 nucleotides read TGTGCCAGCAGCCTCCGGGCAGGGTCGCAGGGCCGTAATGAAAAACTGTTTTTT. Translated, it gives CASSLRAGSQGRNEKLFF.

The V call is TRBV20-1, the J call TRBJ1-6; 7 positions agree with TRBD1. The length of the CDR3 is 13 residues. Germline V gives CDR1 DFQATT, CDR2 SNEGSKA (reference sequence). V lost 6 bases, J lost 10 bases, and 9 bases stayed unmatched. The CDR3 DNA reads TGCAGTGCCAAAGACAGGGCCGGATCACCCCTCCACTTT. This sequence encodes CSAKDRAGSPLHF.

Note on this clonotype: A much larger clone differs from this one at a single base, so this may be a read error. This chain connects TRBV29-1 to TRBJ1-1; 8 nucleotides line up with TRBD1. The germline V gene has CDR1 SQVTM and CDR2 ANQGSEA. The CDR3 totals 15 residues. CDR3 sequence reads: CSVEGGGQVNTDAFF. The CDR3 DNA follows: TGCAGCGTTGAAGGGGGGGGACAGGTGAACACTGATGCTTTCTTT.

This clonotype was seen many times. The V gene is TRBV7-8, the J gene TRBJ1-2; D is undetermined. The V gene's germline CDR1 is SGHVS and CDR2 FQNEAQ. This CDR3 has 12 amino acids. Trimming stripped 1 base from V and 5 bases from J, with 5 bases between. The CDR3 loop is CASSLVTYGYTF. The CDR3, as DNA: TGTGCCAGCAGCTTAGTAACTTATGGCTACACCTTC.

This clonotype was seen repeatedly, ten times or more. The CDR3 is CASSIDRGQNYGYTF. The CDR3 region has the DNA TGTGCCAGTAGTATAGACAGGGGGCAGAACTATGGCTACACCTTC. This chain connects TRBV19 to TRBJ1-2; 8 nucleotides align to TRBD1. V gave up 0 bases and J gave up 2 bases; unmatched junction bases: 2. CDR1 and CDR2 (germline): LNHDA, SQIVND (reference sequence). The CDR3 covers 15 residues.

This clonotype was found many times. The gene calls are TRBV14 and TRBJ1-1, with no clear D. The CDR3 runs 14 residues. The germline V gene encodes CDR1 SGHDN and CDR2 FVKESK. Trimming stripped 1 base from V and 1 base from J, with 7 bases between. CDR3 nucleotides: TGTGCCAGCAGCCAAGTTGGTCCGAACACTGAAGCTTTCTTT. Translation gives CASSQVGPNTEAFF.

This clonotype was counted at least ten times. The CDR3 sequence: CASSHRNSRNQPQHF. DNA for the CDR3: TGTGCCAGCAGCCACAGGAACAGCAGGAATCAGCCCCAGCATTTT. The chain combines TRBV2 with TRBJ1-5; a possible D gene is TRBD1 (5 bases). Germline CDR1 is SNHLY and CDR2 is FYNNEI. Trimming took 6 bases from V and 4 from J, leaving 16 bases between them. CDR3 length equals 15 residues.

The sample holds many counts of this clonotype. The chain combines TRBV24-1 with TRBJ2-1; 8 nucleotides line up with TRBD2. The V gene end was trimmed by 9 bases and the J gene end by 5 bases; junction bases not matched to a gene: 11. CDR3 length: 15 residues. CDR1 and CDR2 from the germline V gene are KGHDR and SFDVKD. The CDR3 spells CATSGGGAPNNEQFF. As DNA, the CDR3 is TGTGCCACCTCGGGAGGGGGGGCCCCGAACAATGAGCAGTTCTTC.

This clonotype was observed a few times. The chain recombines TRBV2 with TRBJ2-1; no reliable D call. Germline V CDR1 and CDR2: SNHLY, FYNNEI. The V gene lost 7 bases and the J gene lost 0 bases, with 10 bases spanning the gap. The CDR3 has 14 amino acids. The CDR3 DNA sequence: TGTGCCAGCACCCAGGTCCGCTCCTACAATGAGCAGTTCTTC. Translating it yields CASTQVRSYNEQFF.

This clonotype was counted many times. The gene calls are TRBV6-1 and TRBJ1-6; TRBD1 matches at 7 bases. The germline CDR1 and CDR2 sequences are MNHNS and SASEGT. The junction had 15 bases not matched to a gene; V was cut back by 3 bases and J by 7 bases. The length of the CDR3 is 18 residues. As DNA, the CDR3 is TGTGCCAGCAGTGATATTCGGACCCGGGACAGCATGAATTCACCCCTCCACTTT. Translated, it gives CASSDIRTRDSMNSPLHF.

The chain has TRBV5-5 and TRBJ1-1, with D possibly matching TRBD1 (6 bases). V shed 1 base and J shed 7 bases, with 14 bases lying between them. The germline gives CDR1 SGHKS, CDR2 YYEKEE (reference sequence). The CDR3 totals 14 residues. The CDR3: CASSLIGNRDEAFF. CDR3 sequence (DNA): TGTGCCAGCAGCTTGATCGGCAACAGGGATGAAGCTTTCTTT.

The V and J genes are TRBV5-1 and TRBJ2-1; D not certain. This CDR3 contains 13 residues. V lost 4 bases and J lost 7, with 12 bases in between. Germline-derived CDR1 and CDR2 are SGHRS and YFSETQ. The CDR3 sequence: CASSPTSTNEQFF. The CDR3 DNA reads as TGCGCCAGCAGCCCTACCTCGACGAATGAGCAGTTCTTC.

This chain joins TRBV15 and TRBJ2-5; tentatively, D is TRBD2 (6 bases). This CDR3 spans 14 amino acids. Germline V gives CDR1 LNHNV, CDR2 YYDKDF (reference sequence). Trimming cost V 6 bases and J 4 bases, with 15 bases left between them. CDR3 nucleotide sequence: TGTGCCACCAGTGGCGGGGCCGGGGGAGAGACCCAGTACTTC. The encoded protein is CATSGGAGGETQYF.

The chain uses TRBV2 and TRBJ1-2, with 12 nucleotides matching TRBD1. The CDR3 runs 16 residues. V shed 3 bases, J shed 6 bases, and the junction held 8 bases outside the gene matches. Germline V CDR1 and CDR2: SNHLY, FYNNEI. CDR3 sequence (DNA): TGTGCCAGCAGTGACCCGGGGGACAGGGGGCCGGATGGCTACACCTTC. Translating gives CASSDPGDRGPDGYTF.

The rearrangement uses TRBV7-2 and TRBJ1-6; D is ambiguous. Germline V gene lookup returns CDR1 SGHTA and CDR2 FQGNSA. The CDR3 has 8 amino acids. Trimming removed 3 bases from V and 16 bases from J, with 1 base in between. CDR3 in DNA: TGTGCCAGCAGCTTTCTCCACTTT. This translates into CASSFLHF. Supplemented by reference TRBV7-2 and TRBJ1-6, the full variable domain reads GAGVSQSPSNKVTEKGKDVELRCDPISGHTALYWYRQSLGQGLEFLIYFQGNSAPDKSGLPSDRFSAERTGGSVSTLTIQRTQQEDSAVYLCASSFLHFGNGTRLTVT.